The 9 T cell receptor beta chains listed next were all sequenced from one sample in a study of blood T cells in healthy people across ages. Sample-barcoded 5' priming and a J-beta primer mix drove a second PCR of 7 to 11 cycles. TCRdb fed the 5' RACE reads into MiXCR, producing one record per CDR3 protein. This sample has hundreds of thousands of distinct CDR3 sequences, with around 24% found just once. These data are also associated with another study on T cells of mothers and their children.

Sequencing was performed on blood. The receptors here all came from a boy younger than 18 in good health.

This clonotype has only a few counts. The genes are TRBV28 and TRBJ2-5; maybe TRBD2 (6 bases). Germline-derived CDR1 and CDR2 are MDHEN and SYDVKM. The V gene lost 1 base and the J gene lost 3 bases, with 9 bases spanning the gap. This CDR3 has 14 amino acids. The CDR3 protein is CASSLFGGKETQYF. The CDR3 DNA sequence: TGTGCCAGCAGTTTATTTGGCGGGAAAGAGACCCAGTACTTC.

The CDR3 DNA is TGTGCCAGCTCACCGATCGGGACTAGCGGGGGGGAAGAGACCCAGTACTTC. This codes for CASSPIGTSGGEETQYF. V gene TRBV18 combines with J gene TRBJ2-5; 16 nucleotides agree with TRBD2. This CDR3 is 17 amino acids long. V was pared by 3 bases and J by 3 bases, with 4 bases of the junction left unmatched. In germline, CDR1 is KGHSH, CDR2 LQKENI.

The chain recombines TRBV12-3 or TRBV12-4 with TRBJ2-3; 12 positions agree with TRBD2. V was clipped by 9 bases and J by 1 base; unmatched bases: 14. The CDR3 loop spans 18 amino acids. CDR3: CASSPGTSGSLGTDTQYF. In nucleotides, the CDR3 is TGTGCCAGTAGCCCCGGGACTAGCGGGTCCCTTGGCACAGATACGCAGTATTTT.

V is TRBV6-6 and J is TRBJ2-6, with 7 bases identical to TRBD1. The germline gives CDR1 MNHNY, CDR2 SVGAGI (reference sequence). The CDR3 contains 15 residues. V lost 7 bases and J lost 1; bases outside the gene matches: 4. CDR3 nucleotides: TGTGCCAGCACCAAGACAGGGTCTGGGGCCAACGTCCTGACTTTC. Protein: CASTKTGSGANVLTF.

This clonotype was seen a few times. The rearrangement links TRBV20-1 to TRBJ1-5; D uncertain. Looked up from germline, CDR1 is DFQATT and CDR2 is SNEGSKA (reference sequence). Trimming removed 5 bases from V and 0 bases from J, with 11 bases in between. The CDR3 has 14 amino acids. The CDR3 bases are TGCAGTGCTGGACCCAGCTATAGCAATCAGCCCCAGCATTTT. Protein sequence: CSAGPSYSNQPQHF.

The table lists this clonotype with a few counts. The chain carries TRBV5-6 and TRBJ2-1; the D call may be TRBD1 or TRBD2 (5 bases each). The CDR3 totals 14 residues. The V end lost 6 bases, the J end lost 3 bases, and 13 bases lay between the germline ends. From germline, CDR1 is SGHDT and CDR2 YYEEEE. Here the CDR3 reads CASNRDGGYNEQFF. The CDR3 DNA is TGTGCCAGCAACCGGGACGGAGGCTACAATGAGCAGTTCTTC.

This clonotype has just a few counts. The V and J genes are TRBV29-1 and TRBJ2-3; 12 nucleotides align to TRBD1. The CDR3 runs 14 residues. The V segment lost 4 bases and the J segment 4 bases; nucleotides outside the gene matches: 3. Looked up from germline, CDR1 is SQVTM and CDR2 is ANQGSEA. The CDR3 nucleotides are TGCAGCGTTGGACGGGACAGGGGGCCAGATACGCAGTATTTT. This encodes CSVGRDRGPDTQYF.

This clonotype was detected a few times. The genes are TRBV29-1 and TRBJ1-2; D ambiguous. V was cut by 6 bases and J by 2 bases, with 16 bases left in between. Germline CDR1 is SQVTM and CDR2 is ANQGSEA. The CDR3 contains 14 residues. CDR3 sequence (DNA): TGCAGCGTCGCGTTGCGAGGACCGAACTATGGCTACACCTTC. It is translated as CSVALRGPNYGYTF.

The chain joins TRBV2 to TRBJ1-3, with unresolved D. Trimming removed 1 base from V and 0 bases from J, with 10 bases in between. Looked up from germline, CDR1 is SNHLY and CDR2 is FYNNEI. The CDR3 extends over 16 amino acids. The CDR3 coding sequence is TGTGCCAGCAGTGAAGAACGTCTGATCTCTGGAAACACCATATATTTT. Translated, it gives CASSEERLISGNTIYF. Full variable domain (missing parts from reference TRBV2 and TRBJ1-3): EPEVTQTPSHQVTQMGQEVILRCVPISNHLYFYWYRQILGQKVEFLVSFYNNEISEKSEIFDDQFSVERPDGSNFTLKIRSTKLEDSAMYFCASSEERLISGNTIYFGEGSWLTVV.